What follows are 26 T cell receptor beta chains derived from one specimen sequenced in a study of T cells in Graves' hyperthyroidism and ophthalmopathy. RNA transcripts yielded amplified TCR beta CDR3 regions. The study used the HTBI primer set for a first-round RT-PCR of the TCR CDR3. MiXCR was run by TCRdb on the multiplex PCR reads, yielding one entry per CDR3 protein. This sample has around 300,000 distinct CDR3 sequences; 13% occur once, and the top ten carry more than 7.5%. Sequenced sample: blood. The receptor set was obtained from a woman in her twenties or thirties with Graves' hyperthyroidism that later progressed to Graves' ophthalmopathy.

The V call is TRBV4-3, the J call TRBJ2-1, with 9 nucleotides matching TRBD1. After removal of 0 bases from V and 4 bases from J, the junction contained 4 bases not matched to a gene. Germline CDR1 is LGHNA and CDR2 is YSLEER. This CDR3 comprises 16 residues. CDR3 DNA sequence: TGCGCCAGCAGCCAAGATCTCGGGACAGGGTACAATGAGCAGTTCTTC. It translates to CASSQDLGTGYNEQFF.

The rearrangement uses TRBV19 and TRBJ2-1; 7 nucleotides align to TRBD2. The germline gives CDR1 LNHDA, CDR2 SQIVND (reference sequence). V gave up 2 bases and J gave up 7 bases; unmatched junction bases: 5. The CDR3 extends over 14 amino acids. The CDR3 region is CASSISLAVNEQFF. CDR3 sequence (DNA): TGTGCCAGTAGTATAAGCCTAGCGGTTAATGAGCAGTTCTTC.

The sample holds many counts of this clonotype. V usage is TRBV7-8 and J usage is TRBJ1-5, with TRBD1 matching 9 bases. CDR1 SGHVS and CDR2 FQNEAQ come from the germline V gene. The CDR3 has 17 residues. The V gene end was trimmed by 1 base and the J gene end by 1 base; junction bases not matched to a gene: 5. CDR3 DNA: TGTGCCAGCAGCTTAGGAGCGGGACAGGGAAGCAATCAGCCCCAGCATTTT. It is translated as CASSLGAGQGSNQPQHF.

The rearrangement uses TRBV2 and TRBJ2-1, with D possibly being TRBD1 or TRBD2 (5 bases each). CDR1 is SNHLY, CDR2 FYNNEI, per germline. The CDR3 consists of 12 residues. V gave up 4 bases and J gave up 8 bases, with 9 bases separating them. The CDR3 bases are TGTGCCAGCAGTGCAAGGGGAGATGAGCAGTTCTTC. Residues: CASSARGDEQFF.

For this clonotype: One base away lies a much larger clone, so this may be a sequencing read error. The V gene is TRBV12-3 or TRBV12-4, the J gene TRBJ1-2; perhaps TRBD1 as D (6 bases). The CDR3 runs to 13 residues. The CDR3 DNA sequence: TGTACCAGCAGTTTCGGGGGGCGCAGTGGCTACACCTTC. Encoded protein: CTSSFGGRSGYTF.

This clonotype was detected many times. The chain combines TRBV6-1 with TRBJ1-2; the match to TRBD1 covers 10 bases. Germline V gene lookup returns CDR1 MNHNS and CDR2 SASEGT. After removal of 5 bases from V and 6 bases from J, the junction contained 6 bases not matched to a gene. This CDR3 is 14 amino acids long. CDR3 protein: CASSPTGGKDGYTF. CDR3 DNA: TGTGCCAGCAGTCCGACAGGGGGCAAGGATGGCTACACCTTC.

The rearrangement joins TRBV19 to TRBJ1-2; 7 positions agree with TRBD1. V was clipped by 6 bases and J by 2 bases; unmatched bases: 3. This CDR3 is built from 13 residues. The germline gives CDR1 LNHDA, CDR2 SQIVND (reference sequence). The CDR3 is CASRDRSNYGYTF. CDR3 coding DNA: TGTGCCAGTAGGGACAGGTCGAACTATGGCTACACCTTC.

The table lists this clonotype with many counts. The chain recombines TRBV12-3 or TRBV12-4 with TRBJ2-7; D is uncertain. This CDR3 has 11 residues. Trimming removed 6 bases at V and 2 bases at J, with 5 bases between. The CDR3 loop is CASSPAYEQYF. CDR3 DNA: TGTGCCAGCAGCCCCGCCTACGAGCAGTACTTC.

The sample holds many counts of this clonotype. The chain has TRBV6-2 or TRBV6-3 and TRBJ2-7; maybe TRBD1 (6 bases). Trimming removed 2 bases from V and 1 base from J, with 18 bases in between. Germline assignment: CDR1 MNHEY and CDR2 SVGEGT. This CDR3 has 17 amino acids. The DNA of the CDR3 is TGTGCCAGCAGTTACGTGACCGGGACATCTTCTTCCTACGAGCAGTACTTC. It translates to CASSYVTGTSSSYEQYF.

This clonotype was observed at least ten times. J is TRBJ2-1 and V is TRBV11-2; 12 bases are a match to TRBD1. The germline V gene has CDR1 SGHAT and CDR2 FQNNGV. The CDR3 loop spans 16 amino acids. The J segment lost 7 bases and the V segment lost 5 bases, leaving 9 bases of the junction unmatched. The CDR3 loop reads CASSHSRDRGPNEQFF. The CDR3, as DNA: TGTGCCAGCAGCCATAGCCGGGACAGGGGGCCAAATGAGCAGTTCTTC.

This clonotype has at least ten counts. The CDR3 loop is CASSTGTATKTQYF. The CDR3 nucleotides read TGTGCCAGCAGCACCGGGACGGCAACTAAGACCCAGTACTTC. This rearrangement joins TRBV14 to TRBJ2-5, with D tentatively TRBD1 or TRBD2 (5 bases each). The CDR3 consists of 14 residues. V lost 5 bases and J lost 6, with 16 bases in between. In germline, CDR1 is SGHDN, CDR2 FVKESK.

This clonotype was seen many times. The chain combines TRBV28 with TRBJ2-5; 8 bases are a match to TRBD2. Germline V gene sequence: CDR1 MDHEN, CDR2 SYDVKM. The CDR3 totals 16 residues. V lost 5 bases, J lost 2 bases, and 10 bases stayed unmatched. The CDR3 sequence: CASSERGTRKQETQYF. In DNA form, the CDR3 reads TGTGCCAGCAGTGAACGGGGGACTAGGAAGCAAGAGACCCAGTACTTC.

This clonotype was detected ten times or more. The V call is TRBV28, the J call TRBJ2-3; D possibly corresponds to TRBD2 (6 bases). V dropped 6 bases and J dropped 4 bases, with 23 bases sitting between them. This CDR3 contains 17 residues. Germline values: CDR1 MDHEN, CDR2 SYDVKM. The CDR3 spells CASSPILGGEGADTQYF. In DNA form, the CDR3 reads TGTGCCAGCAGCCCCATTTTAGGCGGGGAAGGCGCAGATACGCAGTATTTT.

This clonotype was counted at least ten times. The V gene is TRBV7-2, the J gene TRBJ2-7; TRBD1 aligns across 7 bases. The CDR3 extends over 14 amino acids. With V trimmed by 1 base and J by 2 bases, 2 bases remained unmatched. Germline assignment: CDR1 SGHTA and CDR2 FQGNSA. The CDR3 protein is CASSLVGQTYEQYF. As DNA, the CDR3 is TGTGCCAGCAGCTTAGTGGGACAGACCTACGAGCAGTACTTC.

This clonotype has just a few counts. This chain links TRBV5-5 with TRBJ1-1; 7 nucleotides match TRBD1. Germline V gene lookup returns CDR1 SGHKS and CDR2 YYEKEE (reference sequence). V gave up 4 bases and J gave up 4 bases; unmatched junction bases: 7. CDR3 length: 14 residues. DNA of the CDR3: TGTGCCAGCAGCCTTGACAGGGCGGGCACTGAAGCTTTCTTT. Protein: CASSLDRAGTEAFF.

V gene TRBV20-1 combines with J gene TRBJ2-4, with D tentatively TRBD1 or TRBD2 (5 bases each). CDR3 length: 16 amino acids. Germline assignment: CDR1 DFQATT and CDR2 SNEGSKA (reference sequence). V lost 6 bases to trimming and J lost 4 bases, with 22 bases between them. This CDR3 is CSASESGGVRKNIQYF. The DNA of the CDR3 is TGCAGTGCCTCCGAAAGTGGGGGAGTGAGGAAAAACATTCAGTACTTC.

This clonotype appeared many times. V gene TRBV6-2 or TRBV6-3 combines with J gene TRBJ2-1, with 9 bases matching TRBD2. Germline assignment: CDR1 MNHEY and CDR2 SVGEGT. This CDR3 spans 19 amino acids. J lost 4 bases, V lost 2 bases, and 15 bases had no gene match. The CDR3 protein is CASSYPLSYSLAGYNEQFF. DNA for the CDR3: TGTGCCAGCAGTTACCCCCTCTCCTACTCCCTAGCGGGGTACAATGAGCAGTTCTTC.

In this sample, this clonotype turned up many times. This sequence joins TRBV7-2 and TRBJ1-1; D gene uncertain. Germline CDR1 is SGHTA and CDR2 is FQGNSA. Trimming left V 4 bases short and J 0 bases short, with 15 bases between. CDR3 size: 16 residues. The DNA of the CDR3 is TGTGCCAGCAGCTCCCAAAGTGGCAGAATGAACACTGAAGCTTTCTTT. Translated, it gives CASSSQSGRMNTEAFF.

This clonotype occurred many times. J is TRBJ2-1 and V is TRBV3-1, with D possibly matching TRBD2 (5 bases). Trimming removed 4 bases from V and 3 bases from J, with 22 bases in between. Per the germline V gene, CDR1 is LGHDT and CDR2 is YNNKEL (reference sequence). The CDR3 length is 18 residues. The CDR3, as DNA: TGTGCCAGCAGCCGGGTTAGCAACGGGGAAACGCGCTACAATGAGCAGTTCTTC. It translates to CASSRVSNGETRYNEQFF.

This clonotype turned up a few times. This chain links TRBV5-6 with TRBJ2-7; 9 nucleotides align to TRBD1. Unmatched junction bases numbered 7, after V lost 2 bases and J lost 1 base. The germline CDR1 and CDR2 sequences are SGHDT and YYEEEE. The CDR3 sequence is 16 residues long. As DNA, the CDR3 is TGTGCCAGCAGCTTCTTAACCGGGACAGGGTCCTACGAGCAGTACTTC. It is translated as CASSFLTGTGSYEQYF.

This clonotype was seen at least ten times. Here the CDR3 DNA reads TGTGCCAGCAGCTCCCAGCAGGGCCCCAATGAGCAGTTCTTC. It encodes CASSSQQGPNEQFF. The rearrangement uses TRBV7-2 and TRBJ2-1; TRBD1 is a possible D gene (5 bases). Trimming took off 4 bases at V and 6 bases at J, with 13 bases between the two ends. Germline V lookup: CDR1 SGHTA, CDR2 FQGNSA. CDR3 length equals 14 residues. The variable domain in full, completed from reference TRBV7-2 and TRBJ2-1, reads GAGVSQSPSNKVTEKGKDVELRCDPISGHTALYWYRQSLGQGLEFLIYFQGNSAPDKSGLPSDRFSAERTGGSVSTLTIQRTQQEDSAVYLCASSSQQGPNEQFFGPGTRLTVL.

With respect to this clonotype: This may be a read error: a much more frequent sequence differs by one nucleotide. The CDR3: CASKGTSGDGAFF. The CDR3 region has the DNA TGTGCCAGCAAGGGTACTAGCGGGGATGGAGCATTCTTC. The rearrangement uses TRBV2 and TRBJ2-1, with 10 bases matching TRBD2. Trimming removed 7 bases from V and 16 bases from J; junction bases left unmatched: 13. The CDR3 loop spans 13 amino acids. The germline gives CDR1 SNHLY, CDR2 FYNNEI.

This clonotype was found a few times. The chain combines TRBV5-1 with TRBJ1-3; 9 nucleotides agree with TRBD1. CDR1 is SGHRS, CDR2 YFSETQ, per germline. Unmatched junction bases numbered 14, after V lost 4 bases and J lost 0 bases. The CDR3 is 19 amino acids. The CDR3 loop reads CASSVASGTGFFSGNTIYF. The CDR3, as DNA: TGCGCCAGCAGCGTCGCCTCGGGGACAGGGTTTTTCTCTGGAAACACCATATATTTT.

This clonotype was seen only a few times. Since a much larger clone is just one base distant, this may be a read error. V is TRBV7-2 and J is TRBJ2-3; 9 positions match TRBD2. Unmatched junction bases numbered 5, after V lost 2 bases and J lost 2 bases. There are 16 residues in the CDR3. Germline V lookup: CDR1 SGHTA, CDR2 FQGNSA. For the CDR3, the DNA is TGTGCCAGCAGCTTATCAGCGGGAGGAGACACAGATACGCAGTATTTT. It is translated as CASSLSAGGDTDTQYF.

The chain joins TRBV27 to TRBJ1-2; TRBD1 matches 7 bases. Trimming removed 5 bases from V and 2 bases from J; junction bases left unmatched: 8. CDR3 length equals 15 residues. Germline assignment: CDR1 MNHEY and CDR2 SMNVEV (reference sequence). The CDR3 nucleotides read TGTGCCAGCAGTCCCCAGGGGGGCGGAAACTATGGCTACACCTTC. As protein: CASSPQGGGNYGYTF.

This clonotype was counted many times. V and J are TRBV7-8 and TRBJ2-7; D gene unclear. Germline V CDR1 and CDR2: SGHVS, FQNEAQ. The CDR3 consists of 14 residues. V dropped 3 bases and J dropped 6 bases, with 15 bases sitting between them. The CDR3 nucleotides read TGTGCCAGCAGCTTGATAGAGGACCAAGGCGAGCAGTACTTC. This sequence encodes CASSLIEDQGEQYF.